The clone carrying this TCR beta chain was seen many times. The antigen is not known. The record originates from a study of T cells after yellow fever vaccination. V lost 3 bases and J lost 4, with 7 bases in between. This CDR3 region has 13 residues. Germline loops: CDR1 DFQATT, CDR2 SNEGSKA (reference sequence). Template-switching 5'RACE yielded the TCR cDNA; a universal primer site and UMIs were added in the process. Via MiXCR, TCRdb re-called the 5' RACE reads, giving one row per CDR3 protein. The sample yields about 73,000 distinct CDR3 sequences, almost 8% seen once. Study findings and constraints: Clonotypes appearing in both CD4 and CD8 compartments existed, and their share was small. Primary-vaccination clones mostly resurfaced post-booster (96% CD4, roughly 90% CD8). The study noted that FACS-sorted repertoires could contain abundant clonotypes contaminating from the bulk population.

The sequences come from CD8+ T cells sorted from PBMCs, collected on the day of the yellow fever booster vaccination. The TCR was taken from a man under 40 who received the YFV17D yellow fever vaccine. The J gene is TRBJ2-6, the V gene TRBV20-1; D is uncertain. CDR3 residues: CSASGVGANVLTF. The CDR3 DNA is TGCAGTGCTAGTGGGGTGGGGGCCAACGTCCTGACTTTC.